This TCR beta chain stems from a study of shared clonotypes between healthy human individuals. Study-level results: Exclusively blood specimens were collected; tissue repertoires likely differ. All-four-donor shared clonotypes had higher generation probabilities than non-shared clonotypes did.

Note on this clone: Its cognate antigen is unknown.

CD4+ cells yielded CD45RA+ naive and CD45RA-negative memory subsets. The CDR3 runs 16 residues. In germline, CDR1 is MGHRA, CDR2 YSYEKL. Trimming removed 5 bases from V and 7 bases from J; junction bases left unmatched: 8. At deep level, the assay was performed. Sequenced by immunoSEQ multiplex PCR; TCRdb stores in-frame clones only, minus some. The repertoire holds roughly 1,000,000 clones, with 70% to 80% as singletons. The chain couples TRBV4-1 to TRBJ2-1; 13 bases map to TRBD2. Sequenced: memory CD4+ T cells from PBMCs. Subset of the sample: CD45RA-negative fraction. This TCR derives from a young man in good health. Some clones in this sample may be carry-over from other donors' samples. The CDR3 nucleotides read TGCGCCAGCAGCTTAGGGACTAGCGGGATAAGGAATGAGCAGTTCTTC. It encodes CASSLGTSGIRNEQFF.